This T cell receptor beta chain was captured in a study of early stage breast cancer tumors. Study overall: Samples were sequenced at about 9.7-fold average coverage.

V was trimmed by 1 base and J by 2 bases, leaving 18 bases between them. CDR3 size: 17 residues. The germline V gene encodes CDR1 SGHAT and CDR2 FQNNGV. The repertoire was sequenced with immunoSEQ multiplex PCR; TCRdb's copy has only in-frame clones and lacks some. The sample holds 44,000 or so clones, around 83% seen once. Study-wide results and caveats: Comparing each tissue with blood distinguished tumor from normal in about 90% of the 16 patients. Most shared enriched TCRB sequences were commonly generated ones.

Details on this clone: Its specificity is unknown.

Sequencing was carried out using blood. The clonotype originates from a person in their fifties with breast cancer. The chain employs TRBV11-2 and TRBJ2-7; D is ambiguous. As DNA, the CDR3 is TGTGCCAGCAGCTTAGTCTCCCATGGCGCCAAACCCTACGAGCAGTACTTC. Translated, it gives CASSLVSHGAKPYEQYF. Based on the CDR3 plus reference TRBV11-2 and TRBJ2-7, the full variable domain is EAGVAQSPRYKIIEKRQSVAFWCNPISGHATLYWYQQILGQGPKLLIQFQNNGVVDDSQLPKDRFSAERLKGVDSTLKIQPAKLEDSAVYLCASSLVSHGAKPYEQYFGPGTRLTVT.